These 25 T cell receptor beta chains came from one sample sequenced in a study of shared clonotypes between healthy human individuals. Libraries were prepared by immunoSEQ multiplex PCR; TCRdb keeps only in-frame clonotypes and omits some of them. The table records approximately 99,000 clones, under 70% of them present only once. Material for sequencing was memory CD8+ T cells sorted from blood. Subset specified: CD45RO+ cells pooled with CCR7-negative TemRA cells. The receptors were sampled from a woman younger than 45 in good health.

This clone was counted only a few times. The chain combines TRBV6-1 with TRBJ1-5, with 8 nucleotides matching TRBD1. The germline V gene encodes CDR1 MNHNS and CDR2 SASEGT. The CDR3 is 14 residues long. V lost 4 bases, J lost 4 bases, and 3 bases stayed unmatched. CDR3 protein: CASSAGQENQPQHF. CDR3 coding DNA: TGTGCCAGCAGTGCGGGACAGGAGAATCAGCCCCAGCATTTT.

The chain links TRBV7-9 to TRBJ1-1; D unclear. Germline lookup yields CDR1 SEHNR and CDR2 FQNEAQ (reference sequence). The CDR3 is made up of 15 amino acids. Between the trimmed V and J ends, which lost 5 bases and 1 base, there was a span of 14 bases. CDR3 nucleotides: TGTGCCAGCAGCCACAAGGTAGGCAGGAACACTGAAGCTTTCTTT. Protein sequence: CASSHKVGRNTEAFF.

This clone was detected many times. The gene calls are TRBV5-8 and TRBJ2-5, with 8 bases lining up with TRBD2. Germline V gene lookup returns CDR1 SGHTS and CDR2 YDEGEE. The CDR3 has 16 residues. With 3 bases clipped from V and 1 base from J, the junction kept 8 bases outside the gene matches. The CDR3 region has the DNA TGTGCCAGCAGCTCGGGACTAGTACGGGGCCAAGAGACCCAGTACTTC. Its protein is CASSSGLVRGQETQYF.

The rearrangement uses TRBV5-5 and TRBJ2-1; D might be TRBD1 or TRBD2, each matching 5 bases. Trimming pared 1 base from V and 1 base from J, leaving 9 bases between. The CDR3 is made up of 15 amino acids. The germline V gene has CDR1 SGHKS and CDR2 YYEKEE (reference sequence). The CDR3 bases are TGTGCCAGCAGCTTGCCGGGGCCTTCCTACAATGAGCAGTTCTTC. Translation gives CASSLPGPSYNEQFF.

This clone was seen ten or more times. CDR3 protein: CASSQDRGQGVRGEQYF. CDR3 DNA: TGTGCCAGCAGCCAAGATAGGGGACAGGGGGTACGGGGCGAGCAGTACTTC. This chain uses TRBV4-2 with TRBJ2-7; 11 bases are shared with TRBD1. V lost 0 bases and J lost 6; bases outside the gene matches: 10. CDR3 length equals 17 residues. The germline V gene encodes CDR1 LGHNA and CDR2 YNFKEQ.

The chain carries TRBV6-4 and TRBJ2-5; D gene unclear. CDR1 MRHNA and CDR2 SNTAGT come from the germline V gene. The CDR3 runs to 14 residues. Trimming left V 3 bases short and J 2 bases short, with 10 bases between. CDR3 nucleotides: TGTGCCAGCAGTGAGGGCGGCTCGCAAGAGACCCAGTACTTC. Protein product: CASSEGGSQETQYF.

This chain links TRBV19 with TRBJ1-1; TRBD1 agrees at 8 bases. CDR3 size: 15 residues. Germline V gene sequence: CDR1 LNHDA, CDR2 SQIVND (reference sequence). With 5 bases clipped from V and 3 bases from J, the junction kept 8 bases outside the gene matches. The CDR3 spells CASSEYRGVHTEAFF. CDR3 coding DNA: TGTGCCAGTAGTGAATACAGGGGGGTTCACACTGAAGCTTTCTTT.

The chain combines TRBV11-2 with TRBJ2-7; 9 bases map to TRBD1. The V segment lost 6 bases and the J segment 5 bases; nucleotides outside the gene matches: 8. The germline CDR1 and CDR2 sequences are SGHAT and FQNNGV. This CDR3 is 14 amino acids long. CDR3 DNA sequence: TGTGCCAGCAGTCTCACACAGGGGGCTGACGAGCAGTACTTC. This translates into CASSLTQGADEQYF.

This clone appeared a few times. This chain uses TRBV28 with TRBJ2-7; D unclear. This CDR3 contains 14 residues. CDR1 is MDHEN, CDR2 SYDVKM, per germline. With 2 bases removed from V and 7 bases from J, the gap between germline ends came to 15 bases. The CDR3 region is CASSLKTDLREQYF. The DNA for the CDR3 is TGTGCCAGCAGTTTAAAGACGGACCTTCGGGAGCAGTACTTC.

The V call is TRBV28, the J call TRBJ1-1; possible D gene TRBD1, 6 bases. V lost 2 bases to trimming and J lost 3 bases, with 22 bases between them. This CDR3 is 18 amino acids long. Germline-derived CDR1 and CDR2 are MDHEN and SYDVKM. The CDR3 DNA sequence: TGTGCCAGCAGTTTAACGGCTCTGGGACACCGGGGGGACACTGAAGCTTTCTTT. Translating it yields CASSLTALGHRGDTEAFF. Full variable domain (outside the CDR3, taken from reference TRBV28 and TRBJ1-1): DVKVTQSSRYLVKRTGEKVFLECVQDMDHENMFWYRQDPGLGLRLIYFSYDVKMKEKGDIPEGYSVSREKKERFSLILESASTNQTSMYLCASSLTALGHRGDTEAFFGQGTRLTVV.

The V gene is TRBV15, the J gene TRBJ1-5; D gene unclear. From germline, CDR1 is LNHNV and CDR2 YYDKDF (reference sequence). V was pared by 5 bases and J by 2 bases, with 16 bases between. CDR3 length: 16 amino acids. The CDR3 sequence: CATSVGLPPGNQPQHF. CDR3 sequence (DNA): TGTGCCACCAGCGTAGGCCTCCCTCCGGGCAATCAGCCCCAGCATTTT.

This clone was found once. J is TRBJ1-1 and V is TRBV7-6, with D unclear. CDR3 length: 17 residues. V lost 5 bases and J lost 2, with 21 bases in between. Germline lookup yields CDR1 SGHVS and CDR2 FNYEAQ. The CDR3 reads CASSIREGDNSNTEAFF. The CDR3 DNA reads TGTGCCAGCAGCATCCGAGAGGGAGACAATTCAAACACTGAAGCTTTCTTT.

CDR3: CASSLRGQPGDEQFF. The CDR3 nucleotides are TGTGCCAGCAGCTTAAGGGGACAGCCGGGGGATGAGCAGTTCTTC. This chain links TRBV11-2 with TRBJ2-1; TRBD1 is a possible D gene (7 bases). Deletions cut 2 bases from V and 8 bases from J, with 16 bases between. CDR3 length: 15 residues. In germline, CDR1 is SGHAT, CDR2 FQNNGV.

The chain links TRBV4-3 to TRBJ2-6, with D hard to call. Trimming shortened V by 4 bases and J by 4 bases, and 5 bases separated the two germline ends. Germline V gene data show CDR1 as LGHNA and CDR2 as YSLEER. CDR3 length equals 13 residues. DNA of the CDR3: TGCGCCAGCAGCCTCCCAGGGGCCAACGTCCTGACTTTC. Translation: CASSLPGANVLTF.

V usage is TRBV27 and J usage is TRBJ2-7, with a weak D call TRBD1 (5 bases). Germline CDR1 and CDR2: MNHEY and SMNVEV (reference sequence). CDR3 size: 13 residues. Between the trimmed V and J ends, which lost 3 bases and 4 bases, there was a span of 10 bases. CDR3 region: CASSFRQGYEQYF. The CDR3 bases are TGTGCCAGCAGTTTTCGGCAGGGTTACGAGCAGTACTTC.

This clone was recorded many times. The rearrangement uses TRBV27 and TRBJ2-7; D is perhaps TRBD2 (6 bases). CDR1 and CDR2 (germline): MNHEY, SMNVEV (reference sequence). V was clipped by 6 bases and J by 2 bases, with 17 bases between them. The CDR3 loop spans 15 amino acids. CDR3 residues: CASSLEGGGTYEQYF. CDR3 DNA: TGTGCCAGCAGCTTAGAAGGCGGAGGGACCTACGAGCAGTACTTC.

The chain uses TRBV2 and TRBJ2-7, with 10 bases identical to TRBD1. V was pared by 11 bases and J by 5 bases, with 9 bases of the junction left unmatched. Germline CDR1 and CDR2: SNHLY and FYNNEI. The CDR3 is made up of 13 amino acids. The CDR3 loop reads CADRDRGVDEQYF. Written as DNA, the CDR3 is TGTGCCGACCGGGACAGGGGTGTCGACGAGCAGTACTTC.

This sequence joins TRBV7-3 and TRBJ2-1; perhaps TRBD2 as D (5 bases). Per germline, CDR1 SGHTA and CDR2 FQGTGA. V was pared by 0 bases and J by 8 bases, with 17 bases between. This CDR3 has 16 amino acids. This chain's CDR3 is CASSLTFRGSGHEQFF. The CDR3 region has the DNA TGTGCCAGCAGCTTAACGTTCCGGGGTTCTGGCCATGAGCAGTTCTTC. Complete variable domain (other parts from reference TRBV7-3 and TRBJ2-1): GAGVSQTPSNKVTEKGKYVELRCDPISGHTALYWYRQSLGQGPEFLIYFQGTGAADDSGLPNDRFFAVRPEGSVSTLKIQRTERGDSAVYLCASSLTFRGSGHEQFFGPGTRLTVL.

This clone was found many times. CDR3 residues: CSVIAGGPSGANVLTF. In DNA, the CDR3 is TGCAGCGTGATAGCGGGAGGGCCCTCTGGGGCCAACGTCCTGACTTTC. The rearrangement links TRBV29-1 to TRBJ2-6, with 11 bases fitting TRBD2. The germline V gene encodes CDR1 SQVTM and CDR2 ANQGSEA. This CDR3 region has 16 residues. The V gene end was trimmed by 6 bases and the J gene end by 0 bases; junction bases not matched to a gene: 4.

CDR3 nucleotides: TGTGCCAGCAGCTTGGGCGGGGGAAACACTGAAGCTTTCTTT. This encodes CASSLGGGNTEAFF. This rearrangement joins TRBV11-2 to TRBJ1-1; D may be TRBD1 (5 bases). The CDR3 extends over 14 amino acids. The germline gives CDR1 SGHAT, CDR2 FQNNGV. V was shortened by 3 bases and J by 2 bases, with 10 bases between the two germline ends.

This sequence joins TRBV7-8 and TRBJ1-4; 8 bases line up with TRBD1. The V gene's germline CDR1 is SGHVS and CDR2 FQNEAQ. Losses at the gene ends were 6 bases for V and 3 bases for J; bases not matched to a gene: 3. The CDR3 runs to 14 residues. CDR3 region: CASREGQANEKLFF. CDR3 nucleotides: TGTGCCAGCAGGGAGGGACAGGCTAATGAAAAACTGTTTTTT. Together with reference TRBV7-8 and TRBJ1-4, the CDR3 gives the full variable domain: GAGVSQSPRYKVAKRGQDVALRCDPISGHVSLFWYQQALGQGPEFLTYFQNEAQLDKSGLPSDRFFAERPEGSVSTLKIQRTQQEDSAVYLCASREGQANEKLFFGSGTQLSVL.

The gene calls are TRBV4-2 and TRBJ2-7; D is perhaps TRBD2 (9 bases). The germline gives CDR1 LGHNA, CDR2 YNFKEQ. Deletions cut 5 bases from V and 5 bases from J, with 28 bases between. The CDR3 covers 18 residues. CDR3 nucleotide sequence: TGTGCCAGCAGCGTGACAGGGGCGGGAGGGCTTCCGATGGACGAGCAGTACTTC. It codes for CASSVTGAGGLPMDEQYF.

In regard to this clone: Mismatch with germline at one junction end may stem from a read error. The V and J genes are TRBV28 and TRBJ2-5; 7 positions agree with TRBD1. Per germline, CDR1 MDHEN and CDR2 SYDVKM. The CDR3 extends over 11 amino acids. CDR3 in DNA: TGTGCCAGCAGTTTTCAGGGGGTCTGGGACTTC. It codes for CASSFQGVWDF.

This clone was observed a few times. V is TRBV11-2 and J is TRBJ1-1; D not resolved. Between the trimmed V and J ends, which lost 5 bases and 6 bases, there was a span of 10 bases. Per germline, CDR1 SGHAT and CDR2 FQNNGV. The CDR3 contains 12 residues. CDR3 protein: CASSVIGSEAFF. CDR3 in DNA: TGTGCCAGCAGCGTCATAGGATCTGAAGCTTTCTTT.

Concerning this clone: One junction end disagrees with the germline gene, perhaps due to a read error. J is TRBJ2-7 and V is TRBV13, with D tentatively TRBD1 (6 bases). CDR1 and CDR2 from the germline V gene are PRHDT and FYEKMQ (reference sequence). The CDR3 covers 17 residues. This CDR3 is CVSSSEVPGQNSYEQYF. The CDR3 nucleotides read TGTGTCAGCAGCTCCGAAGTCCCTGGACAGAACTCCTACGAGCAGTACTTC. Together with reference TRBV13 and TRBJ2-7, the CDR3 gives the full variable domain: AAGVIQSPRHLIKEKRETATLKCYPIPRHDTVYWYQQGPGQDPQFLISFYEKMQSDKGSIPDRFSAQQFSDYHSELNMSSLELGDSALYFCVSSSEVPGQNSYEQYFGPGTRLTVT.